The sequence of this T cell receptor beta chain was determined in a study of blood T cell repertoires in COVID-19. In the study overall: Samples of COVID-19 (acute and convalescent) were obtained from the United States, Italy and Spain. PBMCs, B-cell-depleted T cells, or T cells provided the cDNA or gDNA that made up the material.

The CDR3 length is 17 residues. Germline assignment: CDR1 SGHRS and CDR2 YFSETQ. The junction had 13 bases not matched to a gene; V was cut back by 4 bases and J by 5 bases. Per the original methods: Reference gene primers were amplified, and this amplification served to estimate nucleated cell counts. The assay was immunoSEQ multiplex PCR, and TCRdb's table has in-frame clones only and misses some. V and J calls and clone size are given by that table; D and trimming were obtained from the DNA. The sample shows hundreds of thousands of clones, roughly 89% of them seen only once. The sequencing sample was made of peripheral blood. V is TRBV5-1 and J is TRBJ2-5, with 11 nucleotides matching TRBD1. The receptor was isolated from a woman aged 30 to 39 with active or convalescent COVID-19. For the CDR3, the DNA is TGCGCCAGCAGCAACCTTTCCCCGGACAGGGGGCCGGAGACCCAGTACTTC. This gives the protein CASSNLSPDRGPETQYF. The variable domain in full, completed from reference TRBV5-1 and TRBJ2-5, reads KAGVTQTPRYLIKTRGQQVTLSCSPISGHRSVSWYQQTPGQGLQFLFEYFSETQRNKGNFPGRFSGRQFSNSRSEMNVSTLELGDSALYLCASSNLSPDRGPETQYFGPGTRLLVL.